These T cell receptor beta chains were read from a single sample in a study of vaccination and CD4 T cells after COVID-19. These receptors are not linked to any known antigen. Each CDR3 protein is one row after TCRdb ran MiXCR on the PCR reads. The sample lists under 5,000 distinct CDR3 sequences; around a sixth were seen once. Material: CD4+ T cells from blood, cultured in vitro. The origin of the receptors is a human donor who had recovered from COVID-19. The CDR3 runs from the conserved cysteine through the conserved F or W. A D gene is named only where the DNA matches it firmly. Only part of the rows carry a size: once, few, many, or a class if the clone is expanded.

TRBV14	.	.	TRBJ2-5	CASSGELGETQYF	TGTGCCAGCAGCGGCGAACTGGGAGAGACCCAGTACTTC
TRBV5-1	TRBD1	few	TRBJ1-1	CASSPSRLDRDTEAFF	TGCGCCAGCAGCCCGAGTCGACTTGACAGGGACACTGAAGCTTTCTTT
TRBV25-1	TRBD2	medium-sized	TRBJ2-5	CASSPATGEGETQYF	TGTGCCAGCAGCCCCGCGACCGGGGAGGGGGAGACCCAGTACTTC
TRBV11-2	.	few	TRBJ2-1	CASKGTYNEQFF	TGTGCCAGCAAGGGCACCTACAATGAGCAGTTCTTC
TRBV10-3	.	medium-sized	TRBJ1-2	CAVQLTQGNGYTF	TGTGCCGTACAACTCACTCAGGGGAATGGCTACACCTTC
TRBV12-3/TRBV12-4	.	.	TRBJ2-5	CASSLYGPQETQYF	TGTGCCAGCAGTTTATATGGACCACAAGAGACCCAGTACTTC
TRBV5-1	.	.	TRBJ2-7	CASSFGGPEQYF	TGCGCCAGCAGCTTTGGGGGTCCCGAGCAGTACTTC
TRBV19	.	medium-sized	TRBJ1-6	CASLPGPNSPLHF	TGTGCCAGTTTACCGGGGCCAAATTCACCCCTCCACTTT
TRBV10-3	.	few	TRBJ1-1	CAISSDTPNTEAFF	TGTGCCATCAGTAGTGACACACCGAACACTGAAGCTTTCTTT
TRBV19	.	.	TRBJ2-1	CASSRTVSYNEQFF	TGTGCCAGTAGTCGGACTGTCTCCTACAATGAGCAGTTCTTC
TRBV20-1	TRBD1	medium-sized	TRBJ1-1	CSAVRTGLNTEAFF	TGCAGTGCGGTCCGGACAGGGTTGAACACTGAAGCTTTCTTT
TRBV20-1	.	medium-sized	TRBJ2-3	CSAPRATDTQYF	TGCAGTGCTCCCCGGGCCACAGATACGCAGTATTTT
TRBV6-1	.	large	TRBJ2-5	CASSEIYGGHQETQYF	TGTGCCAGCAGTGAAATCTACGGGGGCCACCAAGAGACCCAGTACTTC
TRBV18	.	.	TRBJ1-2	CASTELSNYGYTF	TGTGCCAGTACAGAGCTTTCTAACTATGGCTACACCTTC
TRBV7-2	.	.	TRBJ2-1	CASSLGGLRINEQFF	TGTGCCAGCAGCTTAGGAGGACTAAGGATCAATGAGCAGTTCTTC
TRBV11-3	.	medium-sized	TRBJ1-1	CASSLEQSTEAFF	TGTGCCAGCAGCTTAGAACAGTCCACTGAAGCTTTCTTT
TRBV2	.	large	TRBJ2-5	CASKVVETQYF	TGTGCCAGCAAGGTGGTGGAGACCCAGTACTTC
TRBV7-2	.	medium-sized	TRBJ2-3	CASSPSGRGTDTQYF	TGTGCCAGCAGCCCCTCTGGCCGGGGCACAGATACGCAGTATTTT
TRBV6-1	TRBD2	medium-sized	TRBJ2-2	CASSPGLAGTGELFF	TGTGCCAGCAGTCCGGGACTAGCGGGTACCGGGGAGCTGTTTTTT
TRBV5-1	.	medium-sized	TRBJ2-5	CASSEAMETQYF	TGCGCCAGCAGCGAAGCGATGGAGACCCAGTACTTC
TRBV7-9	.	medium-sized	TRBJ1-1	CASSPPQRNTEAFF	TGTGCCAGCAGCCCCCCACAGAGGAACACTGAAGCTTTCTTT
TRBV20-1	TRBD1	.	TRBJ1-4	CSAAPLLQQGVNEKLFF	TGCAGTGCCGCGCCTCTTCTGCAACAGGGGGTTAATGAAAAACTGTTTTTT
TRBV2	.	few	TRBJ2-7	CASSVGTTYEQYF	TGTGCCAGCAGTGTGGGCACAACCTACGAGCAGTACTTC
TRBV5-1	.	.	TRBJ2-7	CASKGEYEQYF	TGCGCCAGCAAAGGGGAGTACGAGCAGTACTTC
TRBV20-1	TRBD1	few	TRBJ1-6	CSFRQGEDNSPLHF	TGCAGTTTTAGACAGGGAGAAGATAATTCACCCCTCCACTTT
TRBV2	TRBD2	.	TRBJ2-7	CASREASGGAYEQYF	TGTGCCAGCAGGGAAGCTAGCGGGGGGGCCTACGAGCAGTACTTC
TRBV2	TRBD2	medium-sized	TRBJ2-5	CASIISGAGTQYF	TGTGCCAGCATTATTAGCGGGGCCGGGACCCAGTACTTC
TRBV12-3/TRBV12-4	.	.	TRBJ2-7	CASSGGKSYEQYF	TGTGCCAGCAGTGGGGGCAAGTCCTACGAGCAGTACTTC
TRBV30	.	.	TRBJ2-2	CAWKDTGELFF	TGTGCCTGGAAGGACACCGGGGAGCTGTTTTTT
TRBV7-2	.	.	TRBJ2-3	CASSLERFTDTQYF	TGTGCCAGCAGCTTAGAGCGGTTCACAGATACGCAGTATTTT
TRBV7-9	.	.	TRBJ1-2	CASSSGTPGYGYTF	TGTGCCAGCAGCTCCGGGACTCCCGGCTATGGCTACACCTTC
TRBV5-6	TRBD1	few	TRBJ1-5	CASSLTGGQPQHF	TGTGCCAGCAGTTTGACAGGGGGTCAGCCCCAGCATTTT
TRBV4-1	.	few	TRBJ1-1	CASSQGLDSVAEAFF	TGCGCCAGCAGCCAAGGTCTAGACAGCGTCGCTGAAGCTTTCTTT
TRBV5-1	TRBD2	.	TRBJ2-4	CASSLVLAGGPENIQYF	TGCGCCAGCAGCTTGGTTCTAGCGGGGGGGCCGGAAAACATTCAGTACTTC
TRBV19	.	medium-sized	TRBJ1-2	CATQDYPYGYTF	TGTGCCACCCAAGACTATCCTTATGGCTACACCTTC
TRBV4-2	.	few	TRBJ1-2	CASSQLSQQDGYTF	TGTGCCAGCAGCCAATTATCACAGCAGGATGGCTACACCTTC
TRBV30	TRBD1	.	TRBJ1-6	CAWGDRGDSPLHF	TGTGCCTGGGGGGACAGGGGGGATTCACCCCTCCACTTT
TRBV20-1	TRBD2	.	TRBJ2-1	CSAQGLAGGGEQFF	TGCAGTGCCCAGGGACTAGCGGGAGGTGGTGAGCAGTTCTTC
TRBV6-5	.	medium-sized	TRBJ1-4	CASSSTGTNEKLFF	TGTGCCAGCAGTTCGACAGGAACTAATGAAAAACTGTTTTTT
TRBV9	TRBD1	.	TRBJ1-4	CASSVSGTVREKLFF	TGTGCCAGCAGCGTCTCCGGGACAGTAAGAGAAAAACTGTTTTTT
TRBV7-5	.	.	TRBJ1-1	CISVSEAAFTEAFF	.
TRBV2	TRBD1	medium-sized	TRBJ1-5	CASSKTGVGSAQHF	TGTGCCAGCAGTAAGACAGGGGTGGGATCGGCCCAGCATTTT
TRBV30	.	medium-sized	TRBJ1-6	CAWSVGQTNSPLHF	TGTGCCTGGAGCGTAGGACAGACTAATTCACCCCTCCACTTT
TRBV7-9	.	few	TRBJ2-3	CASSLGVSTDTQYF	TGTGCCAGCAGCTTAGGCGTGAGCACAGATACGCAGTATTTT
TRBV5-1	TRBD1	.	TRBJ2-7	CASSLGDRGSYEQYF	TGCGCCAGCAGCTTGGGGGACAGGGGCTCCTACGAGCAGTACTTC
TRBV30	.	few	TRBJ1-2	CAWTDTDYYGYTF	TGTGCCTGGACCGATACAGATTACTATGGCTACACCTTC
TRBV7-9	.	medium-sized	TRBJ1-1	CASSLEGNTEAFF	TGTGCCAGCAGCTTAGAAGGGAACACTGAAGCTTTCTTT
TRBV6-1	TRBD1	large	TRBJ2-7	CASRSTGGEQYF	TGTGCCAGCAGATCCACAGGGGGCGAGCAGTACTTC
TRBV7-2	.	medium-sized	TRBJ2-3	CASSRGADTQYF	TGTGCCAGCAGTCGAGGGGCAGATACGCAGTATTTT
TRBV12-3/TRBV12-4	.	few	TRBJ2-2	CASSRRRRTNTGELFF	TGTGCCAGCAGCCGCCGTCGCCGGACGAACACCGGGGAGCTGTTTTTT
TRBV20-1	TRBD2	medium-sized	TRBJ2-3	CSALDSGGITDTQYF	TGCAGTGCGTTAGACAGCGGGGGGATCACAGATACGCAGTATTTT
TRBV19	.	.	TRBJ2-1	CASSIMRGFLGGGRNEQFF	TGTGCCAGTAGTATAATGAGGGGGTTTCTCGGGGGCGGGCGAAATGAGCAGTTCTTC
TRBV7-9	TRBD2	few	TRBJ2-2	CASSLGLAGLGSGELFF	TGTGCCAGCAGCTTAGGGCTAGCGGGCCTCGGGTCCGGGGAGCTGTTTTTT
TRBV27	.	.	TRBJ1-6	CASRSRINSPLHF	TGTGCCAGCAGAAGTAGGATTAATTCACCCCTCCACTTT
TRBV12-3/TRBV12-4	.	.	TRBJ2-7	CASTGDGPSYEQYF	TGTGCCAGCACAGGGGACGGGCCCTCCTACGAGCAGTACTTC
TRBV2	.	.	TRBJ1-2	CASSIFPRDDSLESYGYTF	TGTGCCAGCAGTATCTTTCCAAGGGACGACAGCCTAGAGTCCTATGGCTACACCTTC
TRBV2	TRBD1	few	TRBJ2-7	CASMPVDRDSYEQYF	TGTGCCAGCATGCCCGTGGACAGGGACTCCTACGAGCAGTACTTC
TRBV7-8	.	medium-sized	TRBJ2-5	CASSKYQETQYF	TGTGCCAGCAGCAAATACCAAGAGACCCAGTACTTC
TRBV7-9	.	medium-sized	TRBJ1-2	CASTDTTNYGYTF	TGTGCCAGCACCGATACAACTAACTATGGCTACACCTTC